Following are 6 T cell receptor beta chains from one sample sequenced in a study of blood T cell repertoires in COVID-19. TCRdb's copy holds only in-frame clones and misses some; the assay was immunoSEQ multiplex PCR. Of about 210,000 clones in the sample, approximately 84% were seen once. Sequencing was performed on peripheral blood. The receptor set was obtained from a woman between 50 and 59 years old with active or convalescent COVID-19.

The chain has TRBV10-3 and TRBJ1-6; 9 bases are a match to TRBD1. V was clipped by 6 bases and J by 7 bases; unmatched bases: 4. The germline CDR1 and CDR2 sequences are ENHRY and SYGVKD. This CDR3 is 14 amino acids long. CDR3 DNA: TGTGCCATCAGGGGGGACAGGGACAATTCACCCCTCCACTTT. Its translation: CAIRGDRDNSPLHF.

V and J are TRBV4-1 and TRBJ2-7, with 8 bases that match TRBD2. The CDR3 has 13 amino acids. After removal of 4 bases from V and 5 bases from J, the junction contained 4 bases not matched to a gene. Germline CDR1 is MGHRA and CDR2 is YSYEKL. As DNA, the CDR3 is TGCGCCAGCAGCCCGGGACTAGAGGACGAGCAGTACGTC. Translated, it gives CASSPGLEDEQYV.

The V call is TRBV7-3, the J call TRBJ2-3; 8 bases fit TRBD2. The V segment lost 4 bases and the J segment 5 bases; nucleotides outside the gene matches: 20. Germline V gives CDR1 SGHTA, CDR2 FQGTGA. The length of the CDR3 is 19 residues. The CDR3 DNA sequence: TGTGCCAGCAGCTCTCCTATGGGAGGGCCCGGGAGGGAAATAGATACGCAGTATTTT. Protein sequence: CASSSPMGGPGREIDTQYF.

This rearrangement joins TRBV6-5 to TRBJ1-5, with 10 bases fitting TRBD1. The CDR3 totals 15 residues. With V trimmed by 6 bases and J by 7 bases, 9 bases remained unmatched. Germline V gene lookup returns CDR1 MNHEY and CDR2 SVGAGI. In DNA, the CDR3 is TGTGCCAGCAGGCCGGGACAGGGGAACGGCCAGCCCCAGCATTTT. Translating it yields CASRPGQGNGQPQHF.

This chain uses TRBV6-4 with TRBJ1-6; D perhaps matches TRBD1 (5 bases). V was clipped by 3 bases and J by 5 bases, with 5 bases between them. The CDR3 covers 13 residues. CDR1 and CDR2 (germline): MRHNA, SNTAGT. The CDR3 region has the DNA TGTGCCAGCAGTGAAGGGGATAATTCACCCCTCCACTTT. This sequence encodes CASSEGDNSPLHF.

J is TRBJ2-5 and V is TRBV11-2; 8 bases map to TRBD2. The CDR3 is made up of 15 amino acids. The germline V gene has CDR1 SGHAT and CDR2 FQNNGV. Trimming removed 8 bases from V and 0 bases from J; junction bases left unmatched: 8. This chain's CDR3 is CASPPLAGNQETQYF. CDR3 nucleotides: TGTGCCAGCCCTCCGCTAGCGGGTAACCAAGAGACCCAGTACTTC.